Detailed here is one TCR beta chain. The data derive from a study of blood T cell repertoires in COVID-19. At the level of the study: Sites across the United States, Italy and Spain contributed samples from acute and convalescent COVID-19. Sources were T cells, B-cell-depleted T cells, or PBMCs; the material itself was cDNA or gDNA.

Methods used by the authors: Reference gene primer amplification gave nucleated cell count estimates. Sequencing was performed with immunoSEQ multiplex PCR; in TCRdb, only in-frame clones are kept and a portion is missing. Clone size and the V and J calls come from that table; the DNA yielded D and trimming. The sample records about 130,000 clones, 79% being singletons. After removal of 4 bases from V and 7 bases from J, the junction contained 9 bases not matched to a gene. Germline values: CDR1 SQVTM, CDR2 ANQGSEA. The CDR3 sequence is 14 residues long. The sample consisted of peripheral blood. This clonotype was obtained from a middle-aged man with active or convalescent COVID-19. V usage is TRBV29-1 and J usage is TRBJ1-4; TRBD1 matches at 7 bases. The CDR3 DNA follows: TGCAGCGTTGGAGGCTCAGGGGGAGGTGAAAAACTGTTTTTT. It yields the protein CSVGGSGGGEKLFF. The full variable domain, completed using reference TRBV29-1 and TRBJ1-4, is SAVISQKPSRDICQRGTSLTIQCQVDSQVTMMFWYRQQPGQSLTLIATANQGSEATYESGFVIDKFPISRPNLTFSTLTVSNMSPEDSSIYLCSVGGSGGGEKLFFGSGTQLSVL.